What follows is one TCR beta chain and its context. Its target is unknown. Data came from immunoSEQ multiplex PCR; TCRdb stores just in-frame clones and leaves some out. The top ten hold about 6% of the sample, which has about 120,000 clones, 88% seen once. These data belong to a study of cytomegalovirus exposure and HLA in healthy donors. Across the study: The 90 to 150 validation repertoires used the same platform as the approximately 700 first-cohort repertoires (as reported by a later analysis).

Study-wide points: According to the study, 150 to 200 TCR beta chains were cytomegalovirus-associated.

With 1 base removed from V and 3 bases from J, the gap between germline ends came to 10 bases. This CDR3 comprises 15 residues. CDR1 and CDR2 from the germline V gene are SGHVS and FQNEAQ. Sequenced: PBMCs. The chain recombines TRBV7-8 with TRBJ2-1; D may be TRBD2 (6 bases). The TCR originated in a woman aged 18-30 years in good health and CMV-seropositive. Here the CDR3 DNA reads TGTGCCAGCAGCTTAGGTGGAGGGTTCTACAATGAGCAGTTCTTC. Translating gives CASSLGGGFYNEQFF.